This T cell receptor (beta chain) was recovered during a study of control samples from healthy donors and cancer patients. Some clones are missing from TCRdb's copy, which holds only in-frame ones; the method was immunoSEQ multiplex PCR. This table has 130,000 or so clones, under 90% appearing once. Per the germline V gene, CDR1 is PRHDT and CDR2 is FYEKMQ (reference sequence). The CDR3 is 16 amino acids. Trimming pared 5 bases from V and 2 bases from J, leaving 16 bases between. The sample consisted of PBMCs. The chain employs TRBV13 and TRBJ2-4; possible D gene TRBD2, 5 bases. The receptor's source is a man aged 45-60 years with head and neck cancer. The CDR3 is CASSPPLLASKNIQYF. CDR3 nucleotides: TGTGCCAGCAGCCCCCCCCTTCTAGCTTCCAAAAACATTCAGTACTTC. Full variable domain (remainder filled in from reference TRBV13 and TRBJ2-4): AAGVIQSPRHLIKEKRETATLKCYPIPRHDTVYWYQQGPGQDPQFLISFYEKMQSDKGSIPDRFSAQQFSDYHSELNMSSLELGDSALYFCASSPPLLASKNIQYFGAGTRLSVL.